The clone carrying this T cell receptor (beta chain) was recorded at least ten times. Its antigen is still unknown. The data stem from a study of T cell repertoires in cytomegalovirus infection. General study findings and limits: The ex vivo response was dominated by HLA-C-restricted CMV-specific TCR beta clonotypes.

TCRdb reprocessed the reads with MiXCR, giving one entry per CDR3 protein. The sample has about 46,000 distinct CDR3 sequences, approximately 22% seen once; the top ten hold around a sixth. Sequenced sample: PBMCs, sequenced either directly or after in vitro stimulation (not recorded which). The TCR sequence derives from a human donor in good health (CMV status not recorded). Some clones in this sample may be carry-over from other donors' samples.

CDR3 nucleotides: TGTGCCAGCAGGAGACTAGCGGGAGGAAACTTGTACGAGCAGTACTTC. This codes for CASRRLAGGNLYEQYF. The chain employs TRBV6-2 or TRBV6-3 and TRBJ2-7; the match to TRBD2 covers 13 bases. Looked up from germline, CDR1 is MNHEY and CDR2 is SVGEGT. CDR3 length: 16 residues. V lost 6 bases and J lost 4; bases outside the gene matches: 9.